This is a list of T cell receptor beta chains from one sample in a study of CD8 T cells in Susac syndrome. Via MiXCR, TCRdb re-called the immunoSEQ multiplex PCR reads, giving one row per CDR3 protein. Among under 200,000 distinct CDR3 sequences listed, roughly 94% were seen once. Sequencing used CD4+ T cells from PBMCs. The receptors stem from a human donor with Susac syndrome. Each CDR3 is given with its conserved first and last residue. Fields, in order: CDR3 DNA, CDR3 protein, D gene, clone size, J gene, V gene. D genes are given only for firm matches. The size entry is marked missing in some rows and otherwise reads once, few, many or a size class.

TGTGCCAGCAGCCAAAGGAATTCGGGAAACACCATATATTTT CASSQRNSGNTIYF NA once TRBJ1-3 TRBV3-1
TGTGCCAGCAGCGCAGGGGGCGCTCTGAGGCAGCAGTACTTC CASSAGGALRQQYF TRBD1 NA TRBJ2-7 TRBV5-4
TGCAGCGTCGCCGGCCGTATAACAGGGTACACTGAAGCTTTCTTT CSVAGRITGYTEAFF NA NA TRBJ1-1 TRBV29-1
TGTGCCAGCAGCTTAGAGGGACTAGCGGGGTTCAGCTCCTACAATGAGCAGTTCTTC CASSLEGLAGFSSYNEQFF TRBD2 NA TRBJ2-1 TRBV11-2
TGTGCCAGCAGCTTGGTAGGGGCTAGCGGCGGGGAGCTGTTTTTT CASSLVGASGGELFF TRBD2 NA TRBJ2-2 TRBV5-4
TGTGCCAGCAGCTTTCGGTCAGGTGGCACAGATACGCAGTATTTT CASSFRSGGTDTQYF NA NA TRBJ2-3 TRBV7-2
TGTGCCAGCAGCTCGGGGTTCGGCTATGGCTACACCTTC CASSSGFGYGYTF NA NA TRBJ1-2 TRBV7-2
TGCAGTGCTAGGGGCTTTTCGTCCTACAATGAGCAGTTCTTC CSARGFSSYNEQFF NA once TRBJ2-1 TRBV20-1
TGTGCCAGTTTCCTCGGGCCGAACACTGAAGCTTTCTTT CASFLGPNTEAFF NA NA TRBJ1-1 TRBV6-2/TRBV6-3
TGTGCCAGCACCATGGGGGCAGGGGGCGTCCAGTTCTTC CASTMGAGGVQFF TRBD1 NA TRBJ2-1 TRBV7-9
TGTGCCTGGGGGTCCGGCCATGAAAAACTGTTTTTT CAWGSGHEKLFF NA NA TRBJ1-4 TRBV30
TGTGCCAGCAGCATAACAACTTCACCCCTCCACTTT CASSITTSPLHF NA NA TRBJ1-6 TRBV12-3/TRBV12-4
TGCGCCAGCACCGGACAGGGGATAGATACGCAGTATTTT CASTGQGIDTQYF TRBD1 NA TRBJ2-3 TRBV5-1
TGTGCCGCGGGACAGCCCTCTGGAAACACCATATATTTT CAAGQPSGNTIYF TRBD1 NA TRBJ1-3 TRBV2
TGTGCTAGTGGTTTGGGGCGTGCGGAGACCCAGTACTTC CASGLGRAETQYF NA NA TRBJ2-5 TRBV12-5
TGTGCCAGCAGAGTTAGCCGACCTGGTTACGAGCAGTACTTC CASRVSRPGYEQYF NA NA TRBJ2-7 TRBV12-3/TRBV12-4
TGTGCCAGCAGTGAAGGGCAGGGGCGGAGGTTC CASSEGQGRRF NA NA TRBJ2-1 TRBV2
TGCAGCGTTGAAGATGATCCGGTGGGTTTTAACGAGCAGTACTTC CSVEDDPVGFNEQYF NA once TRBJ2-7 TRBV29-1
TGCAGTGCTCCAGGGACCACCTACGAGCAGTACTTC CSAPGTTYEQYF NA NA TRBJ2-7 TRBV20-1
TGTGCCAGCAGCCAGAATTTAGGGCAGTTCTTC CASSQNLGQFF NA NA TRBJ2-1 TRBV14
TGTGCCAGCAGCATCGGGACAGGGGGAGAGACCCAGTACTTC CASSIGTGGETQYF TRBD1 NA TRBJ2-5 TRBV9
TGTGCCAGCAGCAAGGGACAGGGGCGCGAAAAACTGTTTTTT CASSKGQGREKLFF TRBD1 NA TRBJ1-4 TRBV5-5
TGCAGTGCTAGACGGGACACATGGGGAGAGACCCAGTACTTC CSARRDTWGETQYF NA NA TRBJ2-5 TRBV20-1
TGTGCCAGCAGCCCCCGACTAGCGGGGGGCCCCGCGGAGGATACGCAGTATTTT CASSPRLAGGPAEDTQYF TRBD2 NA TRBJ2-3 TRBV4-2
TGCGCCAGCAGCTTGGGGTATACCGGGACAGACGAGCAGTACTTC CASSLGYTGTDEQYF TRBD1 NA TRBJ2-7 TRBV5-1
TGCAGTGCTCGGGACAGTTATAGCAATCAGCCCCAGCATTTT CSARDSYSNQPQHF TRBD1 NA TRBJ1-5 TRBV20-1
TGTGCCATCAGTGAGCGGGGGGTAGGTTACGAGCAGTACTTC CAISERGVGYEQYF TRBD2 NA TRBJ2-7 TRBV10-3
TGCAGTGCTAGAGGGGGACACTCAGGCTACACCTTC CSARGGHSGYTF NA NA TRBJ1-2 TRBV20-1
TGTGCCAGCAGCTTATCCGGGACAGGGAACACCGGGGAGCTGTTTTTT CASSLSGTGNTGELFF TRBD1 few TRBJ2-2 TRBV7-2
TGTGCCAGCAGCCCCGGGACAGGGGAATTTCAGCCCCAGCATTTT CASSPGTGEFQPQHF TRBD1 NA TRBJ1-5 TRBV3-1
TGCAGCGTTGATTTATTGAGTGGGGAGACCCAGTACTTC CSVDLLSGETQYF NA NA TRBJ2-5 TRBV29-1
TGCAGTGCTAACTTCCGGACAGGGGGGGGCGAGCAGTACTTC CSANFRTGGGEQYF TRBD1 NA TRBJ2-7 TRBV20-1
TGCAGTGCTAGTGGGTGGTACAATGAGCAGTTCTTC CSASGWYNEQFF NA NA TRBJ2-1 TRBV20-1
TGTGCCAGCAGCTTGGGCCCCGGGGGGCCCTACGAGCAGTACTTC CASSLGPGGPYEQYF NA few TRBJ2-7 TRBV5-4
TGCGCCAGCAGCTTGATTTCAGGGGCAGAAGAGACCCAGTACTTC CASSLISGAEETQYF NA NA TRBJ2-5 TRBV5-1
TGTGCCAGCAGTTACTCAAGGGTCCAAGAGACCCAGTACTTC CASSYSRVQETQYF NA NA TRBJ2-5 TRBV6-5
TGCAGTGCTAGAGATTGGGGGGTGCGGGAGACCCAGTACTTC CSARDWGVRETQYF NA NA TRBJ2-5 TRBV20-1
TGTGCCAGCAGACGACGGGACAGGGGCCTCTATGGCTACACCTTC CASRRRDRGLYGYTF TRBD1 NA TRBJ1-2 TRBV6-5
TGTGCCAGCAGTCGCAGGGGTCCAGGGGCCTACGAGCAGTACTTC CASSRRGPGAYEQYF NA once TRBJ2-7 TRBV5-4
TGTGCCAGCGGTGACAGGGCTGATTCACCCCTCCACTTT CASGDRADSPLHF TRBD1 NA TRBJ1-6 TRBV6-5